These 16 T cell receptor beta chains were all obtained from the same sample, sequenced in a study of cytotoxic CD8 clonotypes in ibrutinib-treated CLL (dated by TCRdb to 2020 to 2023). The sample's time point label, in plain terms: approximately 25 months on ibrutinib. The method behind the library was the immunoSEQ multiplex PCR assay. TCRdb holds this immuneACCESS table with in-frame rearrangements only. Some clones are missing; in checked studies, unresolved V genes explain under half, and the rest has no known cause. In all, the sample holds tens of thousands of clones, and about two thirds of those were seen once. The ten largest clones represent around 26% of the sample. The input for sequencing was PBMCs, taken after 24 months of ibrutinib treatment. The receptor source for this set is a human donor with chronic lymphocytic leukemia.

The J gene is TRBJ1-5, the V gene TRBV2; no clear D. Germline V gene lookup returns CDR1 SNHLY and CDR2 FYNNEI. The CDR3 covers 11 residues. Deletions cut 7 bases from V and 3 bases from J, with 4 bases between. CDR3 in amino acids: CASTHNQPQHF. As DNA, the CDR3 is TGTGCCAGCACCCACAATCAGCCCCAGCATTTT.

This clone was found a few times. The V and J genes are TRBV4-2 and TRBJ1-2; D is unresolved. Trimming removed 0 bases at V and 4 bases at J, with 9 bases between. The V gene's germline CDR1 is LGHNA and CDR2 YNFKEQ. The CDR3 is made up of 14 amino acids. The CDR3 sequence is CASSQDLLPYGYTF. CDR3 nucleotides: TGTGCCAGCAGCCAAGATCTGCTTCCCTATGGCTACACCTTC.

The rearrangement links TRBV4-1 to TRBJ2-1; D perhaps matches TRBD1 (6 bases). Looked up from germline, CDR1 is MGHRA and CDR2 is YSYEKL. The CDR3 consists of 18 residues. Trimming took 0 bases from V and 0 from J, leaving 15 bases between them. This chain's CDR3 is CASSQEFRGFSSYNEQFF. CDR3 DNA: TGCGCCAGCAGCCAAGAATTCAGGGGCTTCAGCTCCTACAATGAGCAGTTCTTC.

The chain couples TRBV19 to TRBJ1-1, with TRBD1 matching 9 bases. This CDR3 region has 14 residues. The germline CDR1 and CDR2 sequences are LNHDA and SQIVND (reference sequence). V lost 6 bases and J lost 7; bases outside the gene matches: 9. CDR3 region: CASSSTPGQGEAFF. CDR3 sequence (DNA): TGTGCCAGTAGCTCCACTCCGGGACAGGGTGAAGCTTTCTTT.

The chain carries TRBV11-2 and TRBJ1-2, with TRBD1 identical over 8 bases. Germline CDR1 and CDR2: SGHAT and FQNNGV. The CDR3 spans 15 residues. Unmatched junction bases numbered 6, after V lost 3 bases and J lost 3 bases. CDR3 nucleotide sequence: TGTGCCAGCAGCTTGGATCGGGACAGGTACTATGGCTACACCTTC. Residues: CASSLDRDRYYGYTF.

This clone was recorded a few times. The chain uses TRBV9 and TRBJ1-1; TRBD1 matches 7 bases. The CDR3 extends over 15 amino acids. Per the germline V gene, CDR1 is SGDLS and CDR2 is YYNGEE. The V gene end was trimmed by 0 bases and the J gene end by 5 bases; junction bases not matched to a gene: 7. The chain's CDR3 is CASSVGGTAQTEAFF. The CDR3 DNA is TGTGCCAGCAGCGTAGGAGGGACAGCCCAAACTGAAGCTTTCTTT.

In this sample, this clone turned up a few times. This chain connects TRBV5-6 to TRBJ2-7, with D possibly TRBD1 on 6 matching bases. The V end was cut by 1 base, the J end by 3 bases, with 8 bases between. The CDR3 length is 13 residues. Germline lookup yields CDR1 SGHDT and CDR2 YYEEEE. DNA for the CDR3: TGTGCCAGCAGCTTGTTACAGGGCTACGAGCAGTACTTC. It encodes CASSLLQGYEQYF.

The chain has TRBV19 and TRBJ2-1, with TRBD2 as a possible D gene (6 bases). Germline CDR1 and CDR2: LNHDA and SQIVND (reference sequence). CDR3 length: 15 residues. The germline V and J ends were trimmed by 3 bases and 6 bases, with 15 bases remaining between them. CDR3 loop: CASSMGGVLSNEQFF. CDR3 bases: TGTGCCAGTAGTATGGGCGGGGTGCTTTCCAATGAGCAGTTCTTC.

A few counts support this clone. The chain employs TRBV5-1 and TRBJ2-5; perhaps D is TRBD1 or TRBD2 (5 bases each). The CDR3 length is 16 residues. The V and J ends lost 0 bases and 2 bases respectively, with 14 bases between them. CDR1 and CDR2 from the germline V gene are SGHRS and YFSETQ. The CDR3 protein is CASSLAAGWGQETQYF. CDR3 in DNA: TGCGCCAGCAGCTTGGCCGCGGGTTGGGGGCAAGAGACCCAGTACTTC.

This chain joins TRBV6-5 and TRBJ1-1, with D unclear. CDR1 is MNHEY, CDR2 SVGAGI, per germline. V was cut by 10 bases and J by 1 base, with 7 bases left in between. This CDR3 is built from 11 residues. This CDR3 is CATLENTEAFF. For the CDR3, the DNA is TGTGCCACCCTTGAGAACACTGAAGCTTTCTTT.

The chain is built from TRBV9 and TRBJ2-1, with TRBD1 matching 10 bases. V shed 0 bases and J 9 bases; nucleotides not matched to a gene: 6. This CDR3 has 15 residues. CDR1 is SGDLS, CDR2 YYNGEE, per germline. The CDR3 reads CASSVEGTGVREQFF. CDR3 DNA sequence: TGTGCCAGCAGCGTAGAAGGGACAGGGGTTCGTGAGCAGTTCTTC.

This chain connects TRBV6-1 to TRBJ1-3; weak D call: TRBD1 (6 bases). V dropped 7 bases and J dropped 2 bases, with 12 bases sitting between them. The CDR3 extends over 14 amino acids. Germline CDR1 is MNHNS and CDR2 is SASEGT. The CDR3 nucleotides read TGTGCCAGCACCACCTCAGGGGCTGGAAACACCATATATTTT. It yields the protein CASTTSGAGNTIYF.

There are many counts of this clone. The chain combines TRBV2 with TRBJ1-4, with TRBD1 as a possible D gene (5 bases). Germline CDR1 SNHLY, CDR2 FYNNEI. This CDR3 region has 11 residues. Trimming pared 10 bases from V and 11 bases from J, leaving 14 bases between. The CDR3 sequence: CAKQDGSKLFF. The CDR3 DNA sequence: TGTGCCAAACAGGACGGAAGCAAACTGTTTTTT.

The V call is TRBV10-2, the J call TRBJ1-2, with a possible D match to TRBD1 (5 bases). This CDR3 has 13 amino acids. Germline CDR1 reads WSHSY; CDR2 reads SAAADI. Trimming cost V 8 bases and J 7 bases, with 17 bases left between them. In nucleotides, the CDR3 is TGCGCCAGCTCGTTCCGGGACGGTCGTGGCTACACCTTC. It yields the protein CASSFRDGRGYTF.

J is TRBJ1-2 and V is TRBV5-1; 7 nucleotides line up with TRBD1. With V trimmed by 7 bases and J by 3 bases, 9 bases remained unmatched. The CDR3 has 14 amino acids. Germline assignment: CDR1 SGHRS and CDR2 YFSETQ. CDR3 in DNA: TGCGCCAGCCCGTGGCACAGGGGCGACTATGGCTACACCTTC. Its translation is CASPWHRGDYGYTF.

The chain recombines TRBV10-3 with TRBJ2-5; 14 bases align to TRBD2. The CDR3 runs 15 residues. The V gene's germline CDR1 is ENHRY and CDR2 SYGVKD. J was trimmed by 4 bases and V by 10 bases; bases with no gene match: 8. The CDR3 nucleotides are TGTGCCACCGGCCGGGGGACTAGCGGGGGAGAGACCCAGTACTTC. It is translated as CATGRGTSGGETQYF.